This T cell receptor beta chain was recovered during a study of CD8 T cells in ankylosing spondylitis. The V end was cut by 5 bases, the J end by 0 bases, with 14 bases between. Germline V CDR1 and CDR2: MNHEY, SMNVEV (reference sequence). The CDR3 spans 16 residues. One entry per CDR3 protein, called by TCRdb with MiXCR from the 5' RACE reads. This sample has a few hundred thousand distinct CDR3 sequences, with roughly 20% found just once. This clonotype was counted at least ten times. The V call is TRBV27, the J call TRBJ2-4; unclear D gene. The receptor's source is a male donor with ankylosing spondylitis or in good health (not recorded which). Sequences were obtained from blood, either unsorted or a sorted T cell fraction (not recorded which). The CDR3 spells CASSPWTDPAKNIQYF. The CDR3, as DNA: TGTGCCAGCAGTCCATGGACGGACCCAGCCAAAAACATTCAGTACTTC.